A single sample gave rise to the 32 T cell receptor beta chains below, sequenced in a study of memory CD4+ T cells and cytomegalovirus serostatus. Single viable CD3+CD4+CD8-CD45RO+ cells were sorted as the memory CD4+ T cells. The repertoire was sequenced with immunoSEQ multiplex PCR; TCRdb's copy has only in-frame clones and lacks some. In the table there are about 39,000 clones, roughly 78% of which are singletons. The source material was memory CD4+ T cells from blood. The receptors stem from an adult in good health and CMV-seronegative.

The V call is TRBV7-9, the J call TRBJ1-2, with D hard to call. Trimming left V 1 base short and J 3 bases short, with 3 bases between. This CDR3 comprises 12 residues. From germline, CDR1 is SEHNR and CDR2 FQNEAQ (reference sequence). CDR3 sequence: CASSLVDYGYTF. CDR3 sequence (DNA): TGTGCCAGCAGCTTAGTTGACTATGGCTACACCTTC.

The gene calls are TRBV6-6 and TRBJ2-1, with 8 bases fitting TRBD1. The CDR3 consists of 14 residues. Trimming cost V 6 bases and J 2 bases; bases outside gene matches: 3. Germline CDR1 and CDR2: MNHNY and SVGAGI (reference sequence). The CDR3 reads CASRDRGTYNEQFF. In DNA, the CDR3 is TGTGCCAGCAGAGACAGGGGAACCTACAATGAGCAGTTCTTC.

The V call is TRBV7-2, the J call TRBJ1-2; 7 bases match TRBD1. The CDR3 has 13 residues. Germline values: CDR1 SGHTA, CDR2 FQGNSA. V was clipped by 5 bases and J by 8 bases; unmatched bases: 8. This CDR3 reads CASSNGTARGYTF. DNA for the CDR3: TGTGCCAGCAGCAACGGGACAGCGAGGGGCTACACCTTC.

The chain couples TRBV30 to TRBJ2-2, with D tentatively TRBD1 (5 bases). The ends were cut back, 4 bases at V and 2 bases at J, with 8 bases in the middle. Germline values: CDR1 GTSNPN, CDR2 SVGIG (reference sequence). The CDR3 has 13 residues. The CDR3 DNA sequence: TGTGCCTGGACAGGGCTAAACACCGGGGAGCTGTTTTTT. Amino acids: CAWTGLNTGELFF.

V is TRBV7-2 and J is TRBJ1-4; D not resolved. This CDR3 region has 16 residues. The V gene's germline CDR1 is SGHTA and CDR2 FQGNSA. The V end lost 1 base, the J end lost 4 bases, and 13 bases lay between the germline ends. The CDR3: CASSLVSGVDNEKLFF. DNA for the CDR3: TGTGCCAGCAGCTTAGTGAGCGGGGTAGATAATGAAAAACTGTTTTTT.

The CDR3 reads CASLGPRSGNTIYF. CDR3 bases: TGTGCCAGCCTTGGCCCCCGATCTGGAAACACCATATATTTT. The rearrangement links TRBV2 to TRBJ1-3; unclear D gene. This CDR3 contains 14 residues. Germline CDR1 reads SNHLY; CDR2 reads FYNNEI. V lost 8 bases and J lost 1, with 12 bases in between.

The rearrangement joins TRBV5-5 to TRBJ1-2; D remains unclear. V lost 1 base, J lost 6 bases, and 10 bases lay in between. In germline, CDR1 is SGHKS, CDR2 YYEKEE (reference sequence). The CDR3 contains 13 residues. The CDR3 sequence: CASSLKALDGYTF. DNA of the CDR3: TGTGCCAGCAGCTTGAAAGCGTTAGATGGCTACACCTTC.

This clone was detected a few times. The CDR3 coding sequence is TGTGCCTGGTTTAGGGGGGGGACTGAAGCTTTCTTT. It specifies CAWFRGGTEAFF. The chain couples TRBV30 to TRBJ1-1, with a weak D call TRBD1 (6 bases). The germline V gene has CDR1 GTSNPN and CDR2 SVGIG (reference sequence). The length of the CDR3 is 12 residues. The V gene lost 5 bases and the J gene lost 5 bases, with 12 bases spanning the gap.

V gene TRBV5-1 combines with J gene TRBJ2-3, with 10 nucleotides matching TRBD1. V dropped 4 bases and J dropped 2; count of bases not matched to a gene: 7. The V gene's germline CDR1 is SGHRS and CDR2 YFSETQ. CDR3 length equals 16 residues. The CDR3 bases are TGCGCCAGCAGCACAGGGACAGGGGCCCTCACAGATACGCAGTATTTT. Translated: CASSTGTGALTDTQYF.

This clone was found a few times. At the DNA level, this CDR3 is encoded by other sequences in the same sample as well. This rearrangement joins TRBV30 to TRBJ2-7; TRBD1 aligns across 7 bases. CDR3 length: 13 residues. Unmatched junction bases numbered 5, after V lost 0 bases and J lost 6 bases. Germline-derived CDR1 and CDR2 are GTSNPN and SVGIG (reference sequence). The CDR3 nucleotides read TGTGCCTGGAGTGTAGACAGGGAAGGCGAGCAGTACTTC. This encodes CAWSVDREGEQYF. The variable domain in full, completed from reference TRBV30 and TRBJ2-7, reads SQTIHQWPATLVQPVGSPLSLECTVEGTSNPNLYWYRQAAGRGLQLLFYSVGIGQISSEVPQNLSASRPQDRQFILSSKKLLLSDSGFYLCAWSVDREGEQYFGPGTRLTVT.

In this sample, this clone turned up a few times. This chain joins TRBV7-9 and TRBJ2-1; possible D gene TRBD1, 5 bases. The CDR3 runs 14 residues. Trimming removed 3 bases from V and 6 bases from J, with 12 bases in between. Per the germline V gene, CDR1 is SEHNR and CDR2 is FQNEAQ (reference sequence). DNA for the CDR3: TGTGCCAGCAGCTTTCAGGGAACGGGCAATGAGCAGTTCTTC. Its protein is CASSFQGTGNEQFF.

A single count supports this clone. The rearrangement uses TRBV4-1 and TRBJ2-4; D possibly corresponds to TRBD1 (5 bases). The CDR3 totals 15 residues. Per germline, CDR1 MGHRA and CDR2 YSYEKL. Trimming pared 1 base from V and 6 bases from J, leaving 13 bases between. The CDR3 nucleotides read TGCGCCAGCAGCCAAGTAATCCAGGGCGCAAACATTCAGTACTTC. As protein: CASSQVIQGANIQYF.

J is TRBJ1-5 and V is TRBV2, with 8 bases fitting TRBD1. The CDR3 has 14 amino acids. The V gene's germline CDR1 is SNHLY and CDR2 FYNNEI. Trimming took 8 bases from V and 7 from J; bases not matched to a gene: 10. The CDR3 nucleotides are TGTGCCAGCTCACGACAGGGGTCGGAACAGCCCCAGCATTTT. It translates to CASSRQGSEQPQHF.

This clone was counted only a few times. CDR3 sequence reads: CAWSVQGLMNTEAFF. In DNA, the CDR3 is TGTGCCTGGAGTGTTCAGGGCTTGATGAACACTGAAGCTTTCTTT. The chain couples TRBV30 to TRBJ1-1; possible D gene TRBD1, 5 bases. Per the germline V gene, CDR1 is GTSNPN and CDR2 is SVGIG (reference sequence). The germline V and J ends were trimmed by 0 bases and 0 bases, with 11 bases remaining between them. The CDR3 is made up of 15 amino acids.

The chain has TRBV5-1 and TRBJ2-7; 9 bases are a match to TRBD2. This CDR3 spans 16 amino acids. Germline V gene data show CDR1 as SGHRS and CDR2 as YFSETQ. V shed 4 bases and J 3 bases; nucleotides not matched to a gene: 11. This CDR3 reads CASSPSGTSIRYEQYF. CDR3 nucleotide sequence: TGCGCCAGCAGCCCGTCCGGGACTAGCATCCGCTACGAGCAGTACTTC.

CDR3 in amino acids: CATSRASPSGPGELFF. CDR3 in DNA: TGTGCCACCAGCAGAGCTTCCCCGAGCGGCCCCGGGGAGCTGTTTTTT. This chain joins TRBV15 and TRBJ2-2, with a weak D call TRBD2 (5 bases). The length of the CDR3 is 16 residues. Per germline, CDR1 LNHNV and CDR2 YYDKDF (reference sequence). V shed 1 base and J shed 6 bases, with 15 bases lying between them.

V and J are TRBV7-2 and TRBJ2-2, with 8 bases aligning to TRBD2. Germline V gene lookup returns CDR1 SGHTA and CDR2 FQGNSA. V lost 4 bases to trimming and J lost 1 base; unmatched junction nucleotides: 5. The CDR3 sequence is 16 residues long. This CDR3 reads CASSSGAGGNTGELFF. As DNA, the CDR3 is TGTGCCAGCAGCTCTGGCGCGGGGGGGAACACCGGGGAGCTGTTTTTT.

J is TRBJ2-5 and V is TRBV2; 7 nucleotides align to TRBD2. The germline CDR1 and CDR2 sequences are SNHLY and FYNNEI. The CDR3 is 12 residues long. The junction had 2 bases not matched to a gene; V was cut back by 6 bases and J by 4 bases. CDR3 nucleotide sequence: TGTGCCAGCAGAGCTAGCGGAGAGACCCAGTACTTC. Amino acids: CASRASGETQYF.

The CDR3 protein is CASSRVGTGNEKLFF. CDR3 DNA: TGTGCCAGCTCGAGGGTTGGGACAGGGAATGAAAAACTGTTTTTT. This rearrangement joins TRBV18 to TRBJ1-4, with TRBD1 matching over 9 bases. CDR3 length: 15 amino acids. V shed 6 bases and J 5 bases; nucleotides not matched to a gene: 7. The germline gives CDR1 KGHSH, CDR2 LQKENI.

V usage is TRBV7-8 and J usage is TRBJ1-2; no firm D call. Germline CDR1 reads SGHVS; CDR2 reads FQNEAQ. The ends were cut back, 1 base at V and 0 bases at J, with 6 bases in the middle. The length of the CDR3 is 14 residues. The CDR3 loop reads CASSLVSSNYGYTF. CDR3 sequence (DNA): TGTGCCAGCAGCTTAGTCAGCTCTAACTATGGCTACACCTTC.

This clone was seen once. The V gene is TRBV11-3, the J gene TRBJ2-6, with D perhaps assigned TRBD1 or TRBD2 (6 bases each). The germline CDR1 and CDR2 sequences are SGHNT and YENEEA. V lost 1 base to trimming and J lost 1 base, with 17 bases between them. The CDR3 has 19 amino acids. The CDR3 nucleotides read TGTGCCAGCAGCTTAGGGTCCGGGGGCAGTCTATCTGGGGCCAACGTCCTGACTTTC. This gives the protein CASSLGSGGSLSGANVLTF.

V is TRBV10-3 and J is TRBJ2-2; unclear D gene. CDR3 length equals 14 residues. Germline V lookup: CDR1 ENHRY, CDR2 SYGVKD. The V end lost 2 bases, the J end lost 6 bases, and 10 bases lay between the germline ends. The CDR3 DNA reads as TGTGCCATCAGTGAGACCGGAGAGGCCGGGGAGCTGTTTTTT. This gives the protein CAISETGEAGELFF.

V gene TRBV7-9 combines with J gene TRBJ1-1; D gene ambiguous. V gave up 2 bases and J gave up 4 bases, with 8 bases separating them. From germline, CDR1 is SEHNR and CDR2 FQNEAQ (reference sequence). CDR3 size: 13 residues. CDR3 amino acids: CASSLRQSTEAFF. CDR3 coding DNA: TGTGCCAGCAGCTTAAGGCAGTCCACTGAAGCTTTCTTT.

This clone came up once. V and J are TRBV7-9 and TRBJ1-5; possible D gene TRBD1, 5 bases. The germline gives CDR1 SEHNR, CDR2 FQNEAQ (reference sequence). CDR3 length equals 13 residues. Trimming removed 6 bases at V and 0 bases at J, with 6 bases between. The CDR3 is CASRGDSNQPQHF. The CDR3 DNA is TGTGCCAGCAGGGGGGATAGCAATCAGCCCCAGCATTTT.

The chain recombines TRBV29-1 with TRBJ1-1; D ambiguous. This CDR3 is 13 amino acids long. Trimming left V 6 bases short and J 1 base short, with 12 bases between. CDR1 and CDR2 from the germline V gene are SQVTM and ANQGSEA. CDR3 region: CSVPTAGNTEAFF. CDR3 coding DNA: TGCAGCGTCCCAACTGCGGGGAACACTGAAGCTTTCTTT.

The genes are TRBV27 and TRBJ1-4; a weak D match, TRBD1 (5 bases). V shed 3 bases and J shed 2 bases, with 10 bases lying between them. CDR1 is MNHEY and CDR2 is SMNVEV in the germline V gene (reference sequence). The CDR3 covers 15 residues. In DNA form, the CDR3 reads TGTGCCAGCAGTTTTAGGGGATTGACTAATGAAAAACTGTTTTTT. Translating it yields CASSFRGLTNEKLFF.

The V call is TRBV19, the J call TRBJ1-6; tentative D call: TRBD1 (5 bases). Trimming removed 4 bases at V and 7 bases at J, with 11 bases between. Germline assignment: CDR1 LNHDA and CDR2 SQIVND (reference sequence). This CDR3 comprises 14 residues. CDR3 amino acids: CASSRGLENSPLHF. DNA of the CDR3: TGTGCCAGTAGTAGGGGGTTGGAGAATTCACCCCTCCACTTT. Full variable domain (remainder filled in from reference TRBV19 and TRBJ1-6): DGGITQSPKYLFRKEGQNVTLSCEQNLNHDAMYWYRQDPGQGLRLIYYSQIVNDFQKGDIAEGYSVSREKKESFPLTVTSAQKNPTAFYLCASSRGLENSPLHFGNGTRLTVT.

The J gene is TRBJ1-2, the V gene TRBV6-1; D gene unclear. The length of the CDR3 is 13 residues. Trimming removed 8 bases from V and 2 bases from J, with 12 bases in between. The germline CDR1 and CDR2 sequences are MNHNS and SASEGT. As DNA, the CDR3 is TGTGCCAGCGTTTGGGTTGAGAACTATGGCTACACCTTC. It yields the protein CASVWVENYGYTF.

This chain joins TRBV28 and TRBJ2-5, with 7 bases aligning to TRBD1. This CDR3 comprises 14 residues. Germline V gene sequence: CDR1 MDHEN, CDR2 SYDVKM. V shed 7 bases, J shed 3 bases, and the junction held 8 bases outside the gene matches. Here the CDR3 DNA reads TGTGCCAGCAAGACGATGGACAGGAAAGAGACCCAGTACTTC. As protein: CASKTMDRKETQYF.

CDR3: CASSLVDRESNQPQHF. As DNA, the CDR3 is TGTGCCAGCAGCTTGGTGGACAGGGAGAGCAATCAGCCCCAGCATTTT. This rearrangement joins TRBV5-8 to TRBJ1-5; 8 positions agree with TRBD1. Trimming removed 0 bases from V and 1 base from J; junction bases left unmatched: 3. The CDR3 consists of 16 residues. Germline-derived CDR1 and CDR2 are SGHTS and YDEGEE. The entire variable domain, with the rest obtained from reference TRBV5-8 and TRBJ1-5, is as follows: EAGVTQSPTHLIKTRGQQATLRCSPISGHTSVYWYQQALGLGLQFLLWYDEGEERNRGNFPPRFSGRQFPNYSSELNVNALELEDSALYLCASSLVDRESNQPQHFGDGTRLSIL.

The rearrangement uses TRBV9 and TRBJ1-1; D is uncertain. The CDR3 contains 14 residues. In germline, CDR1 is SGDLS, CDR2 YYNGEE. V was clipped by 0 bases and J by 1 base, with 7 bases between them. CDR3 in DNA: TGTGCCAGCAGCGTAGGCCGGTCGAACACTGAAGCTTTCTTT. Its translation is CASSVGRSNTEAFF.

The chain has TRBV2 and TRBJ1-5; possible D gene TRBD1, 6 bases. The germline gives CDR1 SNHLY, CDR2 FYNNEI. This CDR3 is 16 amino acids long. Trimming stripped 1 base from V and 1 base from J, with 11 bases between. CDR3 sequence: CASSEVWTASNQPQHF. CDR3 DNA sequence: TGTGCCAGCAGTGAAGTTTGGACAGCAAGCAATCAGCCCCAGCATTTT.